These T cell receptor beta chains were read from a single sample in a study of blood T cell repertoires in COVID-19. Sequencing used immunoSEQ multiplex PCR; TCRdb keeps in-frame clones, though not all of them. The table lists roughly 56,000 clones, about 91% of them singletons. The sequenced material came from peripheral blood. The source is an older woman with COVID-19, enrolled during active disease. Both conserved end residues are part of each CDR3. Fields, in order: clone size, V gene, J gene, D gene, CDR3 protein, CDR3 DNA. The D gene is left open where the match is weak. Not every row has a clone size; where given, it reads once, few, many or a size class.

>-|TRBV7-9|TRBJ1-1|-
CASSLSGGLSTEAFF
TGTGCCAGCAGCCTCTCGGGGGGTTTGAGCACTGAAGCTTTCTTT
>-|TRBV6-2/TRBV6-3|TRBJ1-5|TRBD1
CASSYRWDSPQHF
TGTGCCAGCAGTTACAGATGGGACAGCCCCCAGCATTTT
>-|TRBV27|TRBJ1-1|-
CASSLGYGVTEAFF
TGTGCCAGCAGTTTAGGGTACGGGGTCACTGAAGCTTTCTTT
>-|TRBV9|TRBJ1-5|TRBD1
CASSGQGSNQPQHF
TGTGCCAGCAGCGGACAGGGAAGCAATCAGCCCCAGCATTTT
>-|TRBV2|TRBJ1-5|-
CATQLGGNQPQHF
TGTGCCACCCAACTCGGGGGCAATCAGCCCCAGCATTTT
>-|TRBV6-4|TRBJ2-6|-
CASGERSGANVLTF
TGTGCCAGCGGAGAGCGCTCTGGGGCCAACGTCCTGACTTTC
>-|TRBV7-2|TRBJ2-7|TRBD2
CASSLYSGSREQYF
TGTGCCAGCAGCTTATATAGCGGGAGCCGCGAGCAGTACTTC
>-|TRBV5-4|TRBJ1-1|-
CASSRGGYAAFF
TGTGCCAGCAGCCGTGGGGGGTATGCAGCTTTCTTT
>-|TRBV27|TRBJ2-1|TRBD2
CASSLSQTSRGNEQFF
TGTGCCAGCAGTTTGTCCCAGACTAGCAGAGGCAATGAGCAGTTCTTC
>-|TRBV28|TRBJ2-1|-
CASSFSGTYNNEQFF
TGTGCCAGCAGTTTTTCCGGGACTTATAACAATGAGCAGTTCTTC
>-|TRBV27|TRBJ1-1|-
CASSRGSGRMNTEAFF
TGTGCCAGCAGCCGCGGCTCTGGTCGAATGAACACTGAAGCTTTCTTT
>-|TRBV12-3/TRBV12-4|TRBJ2-2|-
CASSFVVGELFF
TGTGCCAGCAGTTTCGTTGTCGGGGAGCTGTTTTTT
>-|TRBV10-1|TRBJ2-1|-
CASSGTVGEQFF
TGCGCCAGCAGCGGGACTGTCGGGGAGCAGTTCTTC
>-|TRBV19|TRBJ1-1|TRBD1
CASRGLWGQGNAEAFF
TGTGCCAGTAGGGGACTCTGGGGACAGGGGAACGCTGAAGCTTTCTTT
>once|TRBV28|TRBJ2-7|-
CASSSSQQGGYEQYF
TGTGCCAGCAGCTCAAGCCAACAGGGAGGGTACGAGCAGTACTTC
>-|TRBV7-9|TRBJ1-2|TRBD1
CASSLTLDRVGGYTF
TGTGCCAGCAGCCTAACCCTGGACAGGGTAGGAGGCTACACCTTC
>once|TRBV4-2|TRBJ2-1|-
CASSQEGQRTAYGEQFF
TGTGCCAGCAGCCAAGAAGGTCAGCGGACCGCATATGGCGAGCAGTTCTTC
>once|TRBV29-1|TRBJ2-5|-
CSVVPSGLQETQYF
TGCAGCGTAGTCCCGAGCGGTCTCCAAGAGACCCAGTACTTC
>-|TRBV2|TRBJ1-5|-
CASSAGTLSNQPQHF
TGTGCCAGCAGTGCTGGGACACTTAGCAATCAGCCCCAGCATTTT
>-|TRBV14|TRBJ2-7|TRBD1
CASSQRPGQGTDEQYF
TGTGCCAGCAGCCAAAGACCGGGACAGGGAACTGACGAGCAGTACTTC
>-|TRBV12-3/TRBV12-4|TRBJ2-1|-
CASSLVEDNEQFF
TGTGCCAGCAGTTTAGTAGAGGACAATGAGCAGTTCTTC
>-|TRBV2|TRBJ1-6|-
CASTNGRGAPLHF
TGTGCCAGCACCAATGGGAGAGGCGCACCCCTCCACTTT
>-|TRBV24-1|TRBJ1-5|-
CATSAHGEGSNQPQHF
TGTGCCACCAGTGCCCACGGGGAGGGTAGCAATCAGCCCCAGCATTTT
>-|TRBV28|TRBJ2-7|TRBD1
CASSLWGTGDHEQYF
TGTGCCAGCAGTTTATGGGGGACAGGGGACCACGAGCAGTACTTC
>-|TRBV29-1|TRBJ2-5|-
CSVGQIGETQYF
TGCAGCGTCGGCCAAATCGGGGAGACCCAGTACTTC
>-|TRBV11-2|TRBJ2-2|-
CASGLLGSGTGELFF
TGTGCCAGCGGGTTATTGGGGAGTGGCACCGGGGAGCTGTTTTTT
>-|TRBV7-2|TRBJ1-2|-
CASSPGGRGVGGYTF
TGTGCCAGCAGCCCGGGGGGTAGGGGAGTCGGCGGCTACACCTTC
>-|TRBV5-6|TRBJ2-7|-
CASTIGPPGSSYEQYF
TGTGCCAGCACCATTGGCCCCCCAGGTAGCTCCTACGAGCAGTACTTC
>-|TRBV28|TRBJ2-7|TRBD1
CASSLSTGGSYEQYF
TGTGCCAGCAGTTTATCGACAGGGGGTTCCTACGAGCAGTACTTC
>-|TRBV2|TRBJ2-7|-
CASSDSGPRSVVRSYEQYF
TGTGCCAGCAGTGACTCGGGTCCTCGTTCGGTCGTTCGTTCCTACGAGCAGTACTTC
>-|TRBV7-2|TRBJ2-1|-
CASSLGLARYNEQFF
TGTGCCAGCAGCCTAGGGCTAGCGAGGTACAATGAGCAGTTCTTC